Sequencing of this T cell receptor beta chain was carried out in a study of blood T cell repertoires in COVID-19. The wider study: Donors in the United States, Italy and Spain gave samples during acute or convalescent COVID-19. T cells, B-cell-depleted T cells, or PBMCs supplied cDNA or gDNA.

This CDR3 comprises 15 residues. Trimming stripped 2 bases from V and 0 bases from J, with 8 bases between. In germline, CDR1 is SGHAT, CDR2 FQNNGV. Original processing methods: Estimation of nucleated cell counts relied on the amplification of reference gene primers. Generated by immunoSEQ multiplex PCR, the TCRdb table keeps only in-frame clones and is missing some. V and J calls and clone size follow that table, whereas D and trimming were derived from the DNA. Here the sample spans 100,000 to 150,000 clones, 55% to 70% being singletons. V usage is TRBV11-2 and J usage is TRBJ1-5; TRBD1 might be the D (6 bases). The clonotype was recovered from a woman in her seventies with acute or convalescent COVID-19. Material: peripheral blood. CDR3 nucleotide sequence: TGTGCCAGCAGCTTAACAGGGTTTAGCAATCAGCCCCAGCATTTT. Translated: CASSLTGFSNQPQHF.